Listed below are T cell receptor beta chains from one sample, sequenced in a study of glioma-infiltrating T cells after dendritic cell vaccination. Assay: immunoSEQ multiplex PCR; the TCRdb copy retains only in-frame clones and omits some. The repertoire holds roughly 100,000 clones, with around 87% as singletons. The material sequenced was blood, taken after dendritic cell vaccination. The receptors stem from a human donor with glioblastoma. Each CDR3 is given with its conserved first and last residue. D genes are given only for firm matches. Only part of the rows carry a size: once, few, many, or a class if the clone is expanded.

DNA: TGTGCCAGCAGTTCCGGGACTAGCGGGTCTCCGTCGTTCTTC
CDR3: CASSSGTSGSPSFF
D: TRBD2
J: TRBJ2-1
size: NA
V: TRBV2

DNA: TGTGCCAGCAGTACCGGTTTGTCCTATAATTCACCCCTCCACTTT
CDR3: CASSTGLSYNSPLHF
D: NA
J: TRBJ1-6
size: NA
V: TRBV6-5

DNA: TGCAGCGTTGAGGTCCCGGGGGGTTACACTGAAGCTTTCTTT
CDR3: CSVEVPGGYTEAFF
D: NA
J: TRBJ1-1
size: NA
V: TRBV29-1

DNA: TGTGCCAGCAGTGACGCGCTGGAAGGGGTGCCGGGACAGGGTGTAACTGAAGCTTTCTTT
CDR3: CASSDALEGVPGQGVTEAFF
D: TRBD1
J: TRBJ1-1
size: NA
V: TRBV6-4

DNA: TGTGCCAACAGCTTCCGGACAGGGGCGCCCGATTTGCAGGAGCTGTTTTTT
CDR3: CANSFRTGAPDLQELFF
D: TRBD1
J: TRBJ2-2
size: NA
V: TRBV11-2

DNA: TGTGCCTGGAGTAGACAGGGAGGAGAGCAGTACTTC
CDR3: CAWSRQGGEQYF
D: NA
J: TRBJ2-7
size: NA
V: TRBV30

DNA: TGTGCCAGCAGGTCCCAGGCTCTTGGACTTCATGGCTACACCTTC
CDR3: CASRSQALGLHGYTF
D: NA
J: TRBJ1-2
size: few
V: TRBV6-1

DNA: TGTGCCAGCAGTGGCGAGCGGGGCGCCCCGGGGACCCAGTACTTC
CDR3: CASSGERGAPGTQYF
D: TRBD2
J: TRBJ2-5
size: NA
V: TRBV6-6

DNA: TGTGCCAGCAGACAGACTAGCGGGGGTAGGAATGAGCAGTTCTTC
CDR3: CASRQTSGGRNEQFF
D: TRBD2
J: TRBJ2-1
size: once
V: TRBV6-5

DNA: TGTGCCAGCAGCTTATCGGAGAACGAGCAGTACTTC
CDR3: CASSLSENEQYF
D: NA
J: TRBJ2-7
size: NA
V: TRBV7-9

DNA: TGTGCCAGCTCAAGTGACAGGAACACTGAAGCTTTCTTT
CDR3: CASSSDRNTEAFF
D: NA
J: TRBJ1-1
size: NA
V: TRBV18

DNA: TGTGCCAGCAGCCCGGGGACAGGGGGTTACGAGCAGTACTTC
CDR3: CASSPGTGGYEQYF
D: TRBD1
J: TRBJ2-7
size: NA
V: TRBV7-9

DNA: TGCGCCAGCAGCCCACACAGGGGCGACTATGGCTACACCTTC
CDR3: CASSPHRGDYGYTF
D: TRBD1
J: TRBJ1-2
size: NA
V: TRBV5-1

DNA: TGTGCCAGCAGATCAGGGAGGACTGAAGCTTTCTTT
CDR3: CASRSGRTEAFF
D: NA
J: TRBJ1-1
size: NA
V: TRBV5-6

DNA: TGTGCCAGCAGCCCCGGGATAGCGGGGGTGGACGGGGAGCTGTTTTTT
CDR3: CASSPGIAGVDGELFF
D: TRBD2
J: TRBJ2-2
size: NA
V: TRBV11-3

DNA: TGTGCCTGGAGGAAAATTAGTCGATTAGCGGGAGGGTACAATGAGCAGTTCTTC
CDR3: CAWRKISRLAGGYNEQFF
D: TRBD2
J: TRBJ2-1
size: NA
V: TRBV30

DNA: TGTGCCAGCATAAGGTCAGAAACAGGCGATCAGCCCCAGCATTTT
CDR3: CASIRSETGDQPQHF
D: NA
J: TRBJ1-5
size: NA
V: TRBV6-6

DNA: TGTGCCAGTAGTATTAGTGGGGTTTTTGCGGGTGATGAGCAGTTCTTC
CDR3: CASSISGVFAGDEQFF
D: NA
J: TRBJ2-1
size: NA
V: TRBV19

DNA: TGTGCCTGGGGGGAGGTCACTGAAGCTTTCTTT
CDR3: CAWGEVTEAFF
D: NA
J: TRBJ1-1
size: NA
V: TRBV30

DNA: TGTGCCAGCAGTTTAAGCTCTAACTATGGCTACACCTTC
CDR3: CASSLSSNYGYTF
D: NA
J: TRBJ1-2
size: NA
V: TRBV27

DNA: TGCGCCAGCAGTCTCCCGCGCCGAAATCAAGAGACCCAGTACTTC
CDR3: CASSLPRRNQETQYF
D: NA
J: TRBJ2-5
size: NA
V: TRBV23-1

DNA: TGTGCCAGAAGCTATAGGCCAGGTGCCTACAATGAGCAGTTCTTC
CDR3: CARSYRPGAYNEQFF
D: NA
J: TRBJ2-1
size: NA
V: TRBV5-3

DNA: TGTGCCAGCAGTCTACTAGCGGGGGGGGCATGGAATGAGCAGTTCTTC
CDR3: CASSLLAGGAWNEQFF
D: TRBD2
J: TRBJ2-1
size: NA
V: TRBV7-8

DNA: TGTGCCAGCAGACCGGGACTAGACGAGCAGTTCTTC
CDR3: CASRPGLDEQFF
D: TRBD2
J: TRBJ2-1
size: once
V: TRBV2

DNA: TGTGCCAGCAGTTTAGGAGATAGCAATCAGCCCCAGCATTTT
CDR3: CASSLGDSNQPQHF
D: NA
J: TRBJ1-5
size: NA
V: TRBV28

DNA: TGCGCCAGCAGCTCGACAGGTTTCCAAGAGACCCAGTACTTC
CDR3: CASSSTGFQETQYF
D: NA
J: TRBJ2-5
size: NA
V: TRBV5-1

DNA: TGCAGCGTTGTACCACTAGCGGGGGGCCTCTCCTACAATGAGCAGTTCTTC
CDR3: CSVVPLAGGLSYNEQFF
D: TRBD2
J: TRBJ2-1
size: NA
V: TRBV29-1

DNA: TGTGCCAGCAGCTTAGCCAGGGGGAACACTGAAGCTTTCTTT
CDR3: CASSLARGNTEAFF
D: NA
J: TRBJ1-1
size: NA
V: TRBV7-8

DNA: TGTGCCAGCAGTCCCTGGACAGGGGAACGGTCTGAAGCTTTCTTT
CDR3: CASSPWTGERSEAFF
D: TRBD1
J: TRBJ1-1
size: NA
V: TRBV6-5

DNA: TGTGCCAGCAGCCTAGCTAACTATGGCTACACCTTC
CDR3: CASSLANYGYTF
D: NA
J: TRBJ1-2
size: NA
V: TRBV5-6

DNA: TGTGCCAGCAGCTACGGACTAGTGCGGGAGCAGTTCTTC
CDR3: CASSYGLVREQFF
D: TRBD2
J: TRBJ2-1
size: NA
V: TRBV5-6